This is a list of T cell receptor beta chains from one sample in a study of blood T cell repertoires in COVID-19. Here immunoSEQ multiplex PCR was the method, and the copy in TCRdb shows in-frame clones only, minus some. The sample consists of about 270,000 clones, around 93% of them appearing once. The sample taken for sequencing was PBMCs or T cells enriched from blood (not recorded which). These TCRs come from a man aged 35 to 55 who had been exposed to COVID-19. Both conserved end residues are part of each CDR3. The order of the fields is clone size, D gene, J gene, V gene, CDR3 protein, CDR3 DNA. The D gene is left open where the match is weak. Size is stated for part of the rows, as once, few or many counts, or as a class when the clone is expanded.

size: .; D: TRBD1; J: TRBJ2-7; V: TRBV11-1; CDR3: CASSLVGTGKVEQYF; DNA: TGTGCCAGCAGCTTAGTAGGGACAGGGAAGGTCGAGCAGTACTTC
size: .; D: .; J: TRBJ2-6; V: TRBV2; CDR3: CASSEARSSGANVLTF; DNA: TGTGCCAGCAGTGAAGCGCGGAGCTCTGGGGCCAACGTCCTGACTTTC
size: .; D: .; J: TRBJ2-5; V: TRBV6-1; CDR3: CASSEVTQETQYF; DNA: TGTGCCAGCAGTGAAGTTACACAAGAGACCCAGTACTTC
size: once; D: .; J: TRBJ1-5; V: TRBV2; CDR3: CASSLLALNQPQHF; DNA: TGTGCCAGCAGTCTGCTAGCTCTAAATCAGCCCCAGCATTTT
size: .; D: TRBD1; J: TRBJ1-2; V: TRBV5-6; CDR3: CASSLELQGGNGYTF; DNA: TGTGCCAGCAGCTTGGAATTGCAGGGGGGAAATGGCTACACCTTC
size: .; D: TRBD2; J: TRBJ2-6; V: TRBV7-8; CDR3: CASTLKRVSVRREAGANVLTF; DNA: TGTGCCAGCACCCTTAAGAGGGTTAGTGTCCGGCGGGAGGCTGGGGCCAACGTCCTGACTTTC
size: once; D: TRBD2; J: TRBJ2-1; V: TRBV7-3; CDR3: CASSQTGTSGRGDEQFF; DNA: TGTGCCAGCAGCCAGACCGGGACTAGCGGGAGAGGAGATGAGCAGTTCTTC
size: .; D: .; J: TRBJ1-6; V: TRBV15; CDR3: CATSREQVVNSPLHF; DNA: TGTGCCACCAGCAGAGAGCAGGTGGTGAATTCACCCCTCCACTTT
size: once; D: .; J: TRBJ2-1; V: TRBV9; CDR3: CASSVAPRDEQFF; DNA: TGTGCCAGCAGCGTAGCACCCCGGGATGAGCAGTTCTTC
size: .; D: TRBD1; J: TRBJ2-7; V: TRBV6-5; CDR3: CASSFSGAGGDEQYF; DNA: TGTGCCAGCTCCTTTTCAGGGGCAGGGGGAGACGAGCAGTACTTC
size: .; D: .; J: TRBJ1-1; V: TRBV4-3; CDR3: CASSQEFRTWGAEAFF; DNA: TGCGCCAGCAGCCAAGAATTCCGGACCTGGGGGGCTGAAGCTTTCTTT
size: .; D: TRBD2; J: TRBJ2-5; V: TRBV11-2; CDR3: CASSLKVAGQETQYF; DNA: TGTGCCAGCAGCTTAAAGGTAGCGGGCCAAGAGACCCAGTACTTC
size: .; D: TRBD1; J: TRBJ1-6; V: TRBV13; CDR3: CASSSQQGARSYNSPLHF; DNA: TGTGCCAGCAGCTCGCAACAGGGGGCGCGATCCTATAATTCACCCCTCCACTTT
size: once; D: TRBD1; J: TRBJ1-2; V: TRBV7-9; CDR3: CASSRELRWDRVTSNYGYTF; DNA: TGTGCCAGCAGCAGAGAACTCCGGTGGGACAGAGTAACCTCTAACTATGGCTACACCTTC
size: .; D: .; J: TRBJ1-1; V: TRBV5-4; CDR3: CASRSDRPNTEAFF; DNA: TGTGCCAGCAGAAGTGACAGGCCGAACACTGAAGCTTTCTTT
size: once; D: .; J: TRBJ1-4; V: TRBV28; CDR3: CASSSGQNEKLFF; DNA: TGTGCCAGCAGTTCCGGACAGAATGAAAAACTGTTTTTT
size: .; D: .; J: TRBJ2-4; V: TRBV2; CDR3: CASSERSFWTKNIQYF; DNA: TGTGCCAGCAGTGAACGGAGTTTTTGGACCAAAAACATTCAGTACTTC
size: .; D: TRBD2; J: TRBJ2-2; V: TRBV5-6; CDR3: CASSLVVAGGPSRELFF; DNA: TGTGCCAGCAGCTTGGTAGTAGCGGGAGGGCCCTCCCGGGAGCTGTTTTTT
size: .; D: TRBD2; J: TRBJ2-3; V: TRBV9; CDR3: CASSVELAGVQEDTQYF; DNA: TGTGCCAGCAGCGTAGAGTTGGCGGGAGTACAGGAAGATACGCAGTATTTT
size: .; D: .; J: TRBJ1-1; V: TRBV2; CDR3: CASSERNTEAFF; DNA: TGTGCCAGCAGTGAGAGGAACACTGAAGCTTTCTTT
size: .; D: .; J: TRBJ2-3; V: TRBV2; CDR3: CASGSESSTDTQYF; DNA: TGTGCCAGCGGGAGTGAGTCGAGCACAGATACGCAGTATTTT
size: .; D: TRBD2; J: TRBJ2-1; V: TRBV4-3; CDR3: CASSQDPSGTYNEQFF; DNA: TGCGCCAGCAGCCAAGATCCAAGCGGGACCTACAATGAGCAGTTCTTC
size: .; D: TRBD2; J: TRBJ2-2; V: TRBV19; CDR3: CASSISGLAGGFTGELFF; DNA: TGTGCCAGTAGTATTTCGGGTCTAGCGGGAGGTTTCACCGGGGAGCTGTTTTTT
size: .; D: .; J: TRBJ1-2; V: TRBV3-1/TRBV3-2; CDR3: CASSHSNSYGYTF; DNA: TGTGCCAGCAGCCATTCCAACTCCTATGGCTACACCTTC
size: .; D: .; J: TRBJ2-2; V: TRBV7-9; CDR3: CASSYREANTGELFF; DNA: TGTGCCAGCAGCTACAGGGAAGCGAACACCGGGGAGCTGTTTTTT
size: .; D: .; J: TRBJ1-3; V: TRBV9; CDR3: CASSVGTAVGNTIYF; DNA: TGTGCCAGCAGCGTAGGGACAGCGGTCGGAAACACCATATATTTT
size: .; D: .; J: TRBJ2-4; V: TRBV7-9; CDR3: CASSSEDWERIQYF; DNA: TGTGCCAGCAGCTCGGAGGACTGGGAACGCATTCAGTACTTC
size: .; D: TRBD1; J: TRBJ1-1; V: TRBV11-2; CDR3: CASSSQGAGAFF; DNA: TGTGCCAGCAGCTCCCAGGGGGCTGGAGCTTTCTTT
size: once; D: .; J: TRBJ1-1; V: TRBV12-3/TRBV12-4; CDR3: CASSLGAEAFF; DNA: TGTGCCAGCAGCCTCGGGGCTGAAGCTTTCTTT
size: .; D: TRBD1; J: TRBJ1-2; V: TRBV28; CDR3: CASTTSGTAYGYTF; DNA: TGTGCCAGCACCACTTCCGGGACAGCATATGGCTACACCTTC
size: few; D: .; J: TRBJ1-4; V: TRBV7-9; CDR3: CASSGQGMDEKLFF; DNA: TGTGCCAGCAGCGGCCAGGGTATGGATGAAAAACTGTTTTTT
size: .; D: .; J: TRBJ2-1; V: TRBV5-6; CDR3: CASSDTSPSGSYNEQFF; DNA: TGTGCCAGCAGCGACACCTCCCCGAGCGGATCCTACAATGAGCAGTTCTTC
size: .; D: TRBD2; J: TRBJ2-7; V: TRBV28; CDR3: CASISGSNYEQYF; DNA: TGTGCCAGCATAAGCGGGAGTAACTACGAGCAGTACTTC